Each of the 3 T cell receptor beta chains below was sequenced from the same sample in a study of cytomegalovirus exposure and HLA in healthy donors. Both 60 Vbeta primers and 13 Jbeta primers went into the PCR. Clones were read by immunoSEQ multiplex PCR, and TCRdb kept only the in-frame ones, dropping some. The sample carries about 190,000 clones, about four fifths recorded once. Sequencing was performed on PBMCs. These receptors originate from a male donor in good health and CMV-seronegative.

The CDR3 nucleotides are TGTGCCAGCAGTACACTAGGGATAACGCAGTATTTT. Translation: CASSTLGITQYF. The rearrangement joins TRBV27 to TRBJ2-3; D is perhaps TRBD2 (5 bases). Germline CDR1 MNHEY, CDR2 SMNVEV (reference sequence). V lost 5 bases and J 9 bases, leaving 12 bases between the germline ends. CDR3 length: 12 residues.

CDR3 nucleotide sequence: TGTGCCAGCAGTCCGCGGACAGGGGGCTCGAGGGAGCAGTACTTC. Translated, it gives CASSPRTGGSREQYF. This chain connects TRBV27 to TRBJ2-7; 11 bases fit TRBD1. The V and J ends lost 5 bases and 7 bases, in that order; junction bases with no gene match: 10. The CDR3 runs 15 residues. CDR1 and CDR2 (germline): MNHEY, SMNVEV (reference sequence).

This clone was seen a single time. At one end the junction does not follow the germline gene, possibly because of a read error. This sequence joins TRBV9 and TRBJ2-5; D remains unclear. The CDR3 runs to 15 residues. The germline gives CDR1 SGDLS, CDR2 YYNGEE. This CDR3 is CASSPSPVEEDTQYF. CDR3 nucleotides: TGTGCCAGCAGCCCCAGTCCGGTTGAGGAAGATACCCAGTACTTC.